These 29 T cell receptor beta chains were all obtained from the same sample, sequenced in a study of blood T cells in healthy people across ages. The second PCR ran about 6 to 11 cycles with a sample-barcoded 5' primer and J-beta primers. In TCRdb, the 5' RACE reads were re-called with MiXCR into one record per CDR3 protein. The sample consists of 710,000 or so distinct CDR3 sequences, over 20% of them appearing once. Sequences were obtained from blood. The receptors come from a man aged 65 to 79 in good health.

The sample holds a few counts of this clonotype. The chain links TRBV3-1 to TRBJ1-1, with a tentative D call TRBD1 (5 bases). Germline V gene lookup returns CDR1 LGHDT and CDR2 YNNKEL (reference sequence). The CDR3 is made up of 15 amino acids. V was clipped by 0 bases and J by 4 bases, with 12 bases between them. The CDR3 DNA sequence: TGTGCCAGCAGCCAAGAGAAGGGGATATTCACTGAAGCTTTCTTT. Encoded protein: CASSQEKGIFTEAFF.

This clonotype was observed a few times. Written as DNA, the CDR3 is TGTGCCAGCAGTTTAGTAGGAACAGGTGATTCGGGCTACACCTTC. Translated, it gives CASSLVGTGDSGYTF. The V call is TRBV27, the J call TRBJ1-2, with a weak D call TRBD1 (5 bases). Germline CDR1 and CDR2: MNHEY and SMNVEV (reference sequence). The CDR3 totals 15 residues. The V and J ends lost 2 bases and 8 bases respectively, with 18 bases between them.

CDR3 in DNA: TGTGCCAGCAGCGCGCCTGGGCTAGAGAACATTCAGTACTTC. It translates to CASSAPGLENIQYF. This chain links TRBV7-9 with TRBJ2-4; no firm D call. Germline V gene sequence: CDR1 SEHNR, CDR2 FQNEAQ (reference sequence). Deletions cut 5 bases from V and 7 bases from J, with 15 bases between. CDR3 length equals 14 residues. Supplemented by reference TRBV7-9 and TRBJ2-4, the full variable domain reads DTGVSQNPRHKITKRGQNVTFRCDPISEHNRLYWYRQTLGQGPEFLTYFQNEAQLEKSRLLSDRFSAERPKGSFSTLEIQRTEQGDSAMYLCASSAPGLENIQYFGAGTRLSVL.

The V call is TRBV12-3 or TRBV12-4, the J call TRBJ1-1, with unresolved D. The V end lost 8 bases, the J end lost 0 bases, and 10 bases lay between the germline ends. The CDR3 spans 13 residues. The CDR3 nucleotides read TGTGCCAGCGAAACGGATGTGAACACTGAAGCTTTCTTT. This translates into CASETDVNTEAFF.

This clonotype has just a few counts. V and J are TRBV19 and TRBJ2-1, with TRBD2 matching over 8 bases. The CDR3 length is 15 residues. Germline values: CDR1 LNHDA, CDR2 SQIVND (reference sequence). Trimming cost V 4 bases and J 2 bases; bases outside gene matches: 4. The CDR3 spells CASSNSGTPYNEQFF. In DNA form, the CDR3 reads TGTGCCAGTAGTAATAGCGGGACGCCCTACAATGAGCAGTTCTTC.

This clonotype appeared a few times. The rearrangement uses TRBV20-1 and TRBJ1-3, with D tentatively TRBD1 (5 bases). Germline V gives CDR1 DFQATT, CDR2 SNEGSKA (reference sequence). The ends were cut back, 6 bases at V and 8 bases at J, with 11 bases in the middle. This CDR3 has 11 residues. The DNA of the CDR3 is TGCAGTGCGGGGGTGATGGACACCATATATTTT. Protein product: CSAGVMDTIYF.

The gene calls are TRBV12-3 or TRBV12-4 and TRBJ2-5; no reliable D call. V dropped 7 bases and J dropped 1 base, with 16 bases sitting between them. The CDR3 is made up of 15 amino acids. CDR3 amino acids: CASTDLNSIQETQYF. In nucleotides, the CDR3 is TGTGCCAGCACCGACCTCAACTCGATCCAAGAGACCCAGTACTTC.

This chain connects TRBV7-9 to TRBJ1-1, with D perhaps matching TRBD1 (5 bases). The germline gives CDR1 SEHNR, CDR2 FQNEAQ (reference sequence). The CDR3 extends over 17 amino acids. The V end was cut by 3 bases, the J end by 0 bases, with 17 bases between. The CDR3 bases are TGTGCCAGCAGCTTCGGGTATAGGGGACCAATGAACACTGAAGCTTTCTTT. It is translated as CASSFGYRGPMNTEAFF.

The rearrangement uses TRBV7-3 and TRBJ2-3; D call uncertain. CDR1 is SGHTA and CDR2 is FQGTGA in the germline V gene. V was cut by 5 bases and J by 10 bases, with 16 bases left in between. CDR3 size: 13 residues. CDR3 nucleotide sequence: TGTGCCAGCAGCCCAGAAGGACGCCTCGCGCAGTATTTT. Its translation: CASSPEGRLAQYF.

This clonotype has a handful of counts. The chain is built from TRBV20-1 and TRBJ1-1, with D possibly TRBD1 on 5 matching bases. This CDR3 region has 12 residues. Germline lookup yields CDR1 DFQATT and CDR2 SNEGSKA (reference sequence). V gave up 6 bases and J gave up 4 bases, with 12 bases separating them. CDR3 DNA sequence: TGCAGTGCCCTTATGACAGTCACTGAAGCTTTCTTT. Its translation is CSALMTVTEAFF.

CDR3: CASSTLSGTNTGELFF. CDR3 nucleotides: TGTGCCAGCAGCACGCTAAGCGGCACGAACACCGGGGAGCTGTTTTTT. The chain is built from TRBV7-9 and TRBJ2-2, with D perhaps matching TRBD2 (5 bases). V lost 5 bases to trimming and J lost 0 bases, with 13 bases between them. This CDR3 is built from 16 residues. CDR1 is SEHNR and CDR2 is FQNEAQ in the germline V gene (reference sequence).

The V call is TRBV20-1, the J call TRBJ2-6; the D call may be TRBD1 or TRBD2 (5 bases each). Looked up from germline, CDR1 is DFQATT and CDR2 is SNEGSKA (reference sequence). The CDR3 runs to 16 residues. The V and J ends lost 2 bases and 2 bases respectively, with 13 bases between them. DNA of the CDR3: TGCAGTGCTAGAACGGGACGCGGTACTGGGGCCAACGTCCTGACTTTC. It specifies CSARTGRGTGANVLTF.

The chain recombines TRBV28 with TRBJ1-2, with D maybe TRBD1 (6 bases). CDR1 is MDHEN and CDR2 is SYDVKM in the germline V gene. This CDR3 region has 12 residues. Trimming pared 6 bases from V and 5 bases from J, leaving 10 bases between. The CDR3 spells CASRLQGYGYTF. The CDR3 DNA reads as TGTGCCAGCAGACTTCAGGGGTATGGCTACACCTTC.

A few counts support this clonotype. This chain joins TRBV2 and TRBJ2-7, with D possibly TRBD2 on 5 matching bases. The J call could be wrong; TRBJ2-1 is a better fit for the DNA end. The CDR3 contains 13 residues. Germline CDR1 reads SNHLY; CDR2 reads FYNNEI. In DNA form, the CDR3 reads TGTGCCAGCAGTACCGGGACCTACAATGAGCAGTTCTTC. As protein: CASSTGTYNEQFF.

CDR3 bases: TGTGCCAGCAGCTTAATCTATGAGCAGTTCTTC. Translating it yields CASSLIYEQFF. This chain links TRBV7-8 with TRBJ2-1, with unresolved D. V was shortened by 2 bases and J by 8 bases, with 4 bases between the two germline ends. This CDR3 is 11 amino acids long. Germline V lookup: CDR1 SGHVS, CDR2 FQNEAQ.

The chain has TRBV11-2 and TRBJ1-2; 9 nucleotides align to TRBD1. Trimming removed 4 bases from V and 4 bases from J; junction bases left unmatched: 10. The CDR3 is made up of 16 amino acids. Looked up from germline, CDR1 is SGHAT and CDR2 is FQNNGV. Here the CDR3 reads CASSSLTGGSSYGYTF. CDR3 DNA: TGTGCCAGCAGCTCCTTAACAGGGGGCTCGAGCTATGGCTACACCTTC.

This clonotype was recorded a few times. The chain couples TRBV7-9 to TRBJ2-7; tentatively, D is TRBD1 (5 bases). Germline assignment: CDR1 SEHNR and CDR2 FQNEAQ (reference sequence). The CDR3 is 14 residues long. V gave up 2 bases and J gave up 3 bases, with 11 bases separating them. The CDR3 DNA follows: TGTGCCAGCAGCTTAAGCGACAGAAACTACGAGCAGTACGTC. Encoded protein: CASSLSDRNYEQYV.

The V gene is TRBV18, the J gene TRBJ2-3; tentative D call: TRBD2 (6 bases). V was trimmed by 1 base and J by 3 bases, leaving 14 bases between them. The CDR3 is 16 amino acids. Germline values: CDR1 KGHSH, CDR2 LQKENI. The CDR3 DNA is TGTGCCAGCTCACCACGGCGGGAAAGTCGGACAGATACGCAGTATTTT. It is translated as CASSPRRESRTDTQYF.

The CDR3 region has the DNA TGTGCCAGCAGCTTCGGGGGGTATAGCAATCAGCCCCAGCATTTT. Protein: CASSFGGYSNQPQHF. The rearrangement joins TRBV5-6 to TRBJ1-5, with D possibly being TRBD1 (5 bases). Germline lookup yields CDR1 SGHDT and CDR2 YYEEEE. Between the trimmed V and J ends, which lost 2 bases and 0 bases, there was a span of 9 bases. The CDR3 runs 15 residues.

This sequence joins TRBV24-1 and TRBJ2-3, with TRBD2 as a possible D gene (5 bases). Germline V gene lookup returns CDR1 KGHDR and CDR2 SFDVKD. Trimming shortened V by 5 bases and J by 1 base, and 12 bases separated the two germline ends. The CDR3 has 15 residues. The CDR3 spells CATSVVGEGTDTQYF. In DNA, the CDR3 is TGTGCCACCAGTGTCGTGGGAGAGGGCACAGATACGCAGTATTTT.

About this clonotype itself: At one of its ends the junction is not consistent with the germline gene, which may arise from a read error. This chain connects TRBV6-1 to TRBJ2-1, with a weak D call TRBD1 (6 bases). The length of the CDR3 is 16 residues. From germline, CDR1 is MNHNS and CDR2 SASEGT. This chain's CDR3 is CASKDAGTPDYNEQFF. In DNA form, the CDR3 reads TGCGCCAGCAAGGACGCTGGGACACCCGATTACAATGAGCAGTTCTTC.

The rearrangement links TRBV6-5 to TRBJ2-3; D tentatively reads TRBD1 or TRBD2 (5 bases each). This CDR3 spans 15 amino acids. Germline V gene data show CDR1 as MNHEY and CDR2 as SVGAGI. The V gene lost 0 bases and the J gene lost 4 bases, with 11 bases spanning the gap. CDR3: CASSYSWGNPDTQYF. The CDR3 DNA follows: TGTGCCAGCAGTTACTCTTGGGGGAATCCAGATACGCAGTATTTT.

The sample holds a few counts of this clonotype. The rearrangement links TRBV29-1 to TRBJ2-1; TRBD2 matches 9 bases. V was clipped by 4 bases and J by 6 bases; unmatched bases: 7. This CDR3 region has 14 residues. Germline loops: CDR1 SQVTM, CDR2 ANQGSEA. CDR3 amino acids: CSVGASGNVNEQFF. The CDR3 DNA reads TGCAGCGTTGGGGCTAGCGGGAACGTCAATGAGCAGTTCTTC.

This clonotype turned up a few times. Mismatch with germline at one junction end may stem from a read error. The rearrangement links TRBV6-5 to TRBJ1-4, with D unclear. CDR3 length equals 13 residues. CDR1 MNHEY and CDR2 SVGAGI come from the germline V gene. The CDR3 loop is CASGYGDNEKLFF. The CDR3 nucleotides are TGTGCCAGCGGTTACGGGGATAATGAAAAACTGTTTTTT.

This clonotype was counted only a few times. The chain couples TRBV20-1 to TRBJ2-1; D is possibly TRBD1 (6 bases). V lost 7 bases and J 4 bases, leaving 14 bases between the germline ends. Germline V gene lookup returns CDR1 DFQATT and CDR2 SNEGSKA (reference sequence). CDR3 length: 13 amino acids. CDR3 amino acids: CSVIQGQYNEQFF. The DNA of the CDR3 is TGCAGTGTGATCCAGGGACAATACAATGAGCAGTTCTTC.

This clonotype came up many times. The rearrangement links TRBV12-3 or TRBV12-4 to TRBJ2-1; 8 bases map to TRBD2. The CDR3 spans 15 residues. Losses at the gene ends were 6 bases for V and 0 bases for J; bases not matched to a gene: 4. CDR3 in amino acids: CASSPSGGSYNEQFF. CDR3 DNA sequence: TGTGCCAGCAGCCCAAGCGGGGGCTCCTACAATGAGCAGTTCTTC.

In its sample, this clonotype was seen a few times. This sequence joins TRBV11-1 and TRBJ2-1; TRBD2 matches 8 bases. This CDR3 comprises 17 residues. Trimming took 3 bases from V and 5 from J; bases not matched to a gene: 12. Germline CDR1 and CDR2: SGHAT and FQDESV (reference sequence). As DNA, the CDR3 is TGTGCCAGCAGCTTGGATTTAGCGGGATATAGGGACAATGAGCAGTTCTTC. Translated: CASSLDLAGYRDNEQFF.

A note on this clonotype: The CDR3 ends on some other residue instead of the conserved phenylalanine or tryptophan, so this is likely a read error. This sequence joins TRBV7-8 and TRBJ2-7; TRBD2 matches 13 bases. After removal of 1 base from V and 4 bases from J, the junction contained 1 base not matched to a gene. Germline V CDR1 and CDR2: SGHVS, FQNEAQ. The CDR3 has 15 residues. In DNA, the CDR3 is TGTGCCAGCAGCTTAGTGACTAGCGGGGGGTACGAGCAGTACCTC. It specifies CASSLVTSGGYEQYL.

Written as DNA, the CDR3 is TGCGCCAGCCGTACCCCAGGGGCAACCCAAGAGACCCAGTACTTC. Protein sequence: CASRTPGATQETQYF. The chain employs TRBV5-1 and TRBJ2-5; a weak D match, TRBD1 (6 bases). Germline lookup yields CDR1 SGHRS and CDR2 YFSETQ. The CDR3 loop spans 15 amino acids. Trimming cost V 7 bases and J 1 base, with 17 bases left between them.